The 27 T cell receptor beta chains below were found in one sample sequenced in a study of CD8 T cells in Susac syndrome. Reverse transcription of about 0.45 to 1 ug RNA was performed with random hexamers. One entry per CDR3 protein results from TCRdb running MiXCR on the immunoSEQ multiplex PCR reads. The sample records some 240,000 distinct CDR3 sequences, almost 97% being singletons. Source material: CD4+ T cells from PBMCs. These TCRs come from a human donor with Susac syndrome.

The V and J genes are TRBV20-1 and TRBJ2-4; D not resolved. V was trimmed by 5 bases and J by 0 bases, leaving 14 bases between them. This CDR3 spans 15 amino acids. Germline CDR1 and CDR2: DFQATT and SNEGSKA (reference sequence). CDR3 in amino acids: CSALARWGAKNIQYF. As DNA, the CDR3 is TGCAGTGCTCTGGCGCGGTGGGGAGCCAAAAACATTCAGTACTTC.

J is TRBJ2-3 and V is TRBV15; D unresolved. Germline V gives CDR1 LNHNV, CDR2 YYDKDF (reference sequence). This CDR3 has 12 residues. The germline V and J ends were trimmed by 2 bases and 8 bases, with 8 bases remaining between them. CDR3 residues: CATSRSRSTQYF. Written as DNA, the CDR3 is TGTGCCACCAGCAGATCGCGGTCTACGCAGTATTTT.

The gene calls are TRBV7-2 and TRBJ1-2, with unresolved D. The CDR3 has 16 residues. The germline V and J ends were trimmed by 0 bases and 6 bases, with 17 bases remaining between them. In germline, CDR1 is SGHTA, CDR2 FQGNSA. The CDR3 here is CASSLAVAAQIDGYTF. In DNA form, the CDR3 reads TGTGCCAGCAGCTTAGCGGTAGCCGCCCAAATAGATGGCTACACCTTC. Full variable domain (missing parts from reference TRBV7-2 and TRBJ1-2): GAGVSQSPSNKVTEKGKDVELRCDPISGHTALYWYRQSLGQGLEFLIYFQGNSAPDKSGLPSDRFSAERTGGSVSTLTIQRTQQEDSAVYLCASSLAVAAQIDGYTFGSGTRLTVV.

The J gene is TRBJ2-1, the V gene TRBV5-1; 8 nucleotides align to TRBD1. Germline assignment: CDR1 SGHRS and CDR2 YFSETQ. There are 14 residues in the CDR3. Trimming took 4 bases from V and 6 from J; bases not matched to a gene: 6. This CDR3 is CASSRTGMGNEQFF. The DNA for the CDR3 is TGCGCCAGCAGCCGGACAGGGATGGGCAATGAGCAGTTCTTC.

The V and J genes are TRBV18 and TRBJ2-3; 13 nucleotides line up with TRBD2. Looked up from germline, CDR1 is KGHSH and CDR2 is LQKENI. J gave up 0 bases and V 5 bases, and 8 bases lay outside the gene matches. CDR3 length: 18 residues. CDR3 nucleotides: TGTGCCAGCTCATCCAGACTAGCGGGAGGCGCTAGCACAGATACGCAGTATTTT. Its protein is CASSSRLAGGASTDTQYF.

The chain joins TRBV20-1 to TRBJ2-1; D unresolved. The V end lost 2 bases, the J end lost 10 bases, and 9 bases lay between the germline ends. This CDR3 contains 11 residues. Germline V gene data show CDR1 as DFQATT and CDR2 as SNEGSKA (reference sequence). This CDR3 is CSARSAAEQFF. For the CDR3, the DNA is TGCAGTGCTAGATCGGCCGCCGAGCAGTTCTTC.

The chain carries TRBV18 and TRBJ2-5, with D tentatively TRBD2 (6 bases). Trimming stripped 0 bases from V and 4 bases from J, with 9 bases between. Germline V gives CDR1 KGHSH, CDR2 LQKENI. The CDR3 consists of 14 residues. The DNA of the CDR3 is TGTGCCAGCTCACCACCGTGGAGGGGAGAGACCCAGTACTTC. As protein: CASSPPWRGETQYF.

The table lists this clonotype with a count of one. V usage is TRBV30 and J usage is TRBJ1-1, with D unresolved. With 2 bases removed from V and 7 bases from J, the gap between germline ends came to 11 bases. The CDR3 runs to 12 residues. The germline V gene has CDR1 GTSNPN and CDR2 SVGIG (reference sequence). CDR3 sequence: CAWSLDGDEAFF. The DNA of the CDR3 is TGTGCCTGGAGTCTCGACGGAGATGAAGCTTTCTTT. The complete variable domain, with remaining parts taken from reference TRBV30 and TRBJ1-1, reads SQTIHQWPATLVQPVGSPLSLECTVEGTSNPNLYWYRQAAGRGLQLLFYSVGIGQISSEVPQNLSASRPQDRQFILSSKKLLLSDSGFYLCAWSLDGDEAFFGQGTRLTVV.

The chain carries TRBV9 and TRBJ1-5; D is possibly TRBD1 (6 bases). CDR1 SGDLS and CDR2 YYNGEE come from the germline V gene. Between the trimmed V and J ends, which lost 0 bases and 2 bases, there was a span of 6 bases. CDR3 length: 14 amino acids. CDR3 amino acids: CASSVEGGNQPQHF. The CDR3 DNA follows: TGTGCCAGCAGCGTAGAGGGGGGCAATCAGCCCCAGCATTTT.

V usage is TRBV11-2 and J usage is TRBJ1-1, with D possibly matching TRBD1 (5 bases). This CDR3 contains 14 residues. In germline, CDR1 is SGHAT, CDR2 FQNNGV. The V end lost 2 bases, the J end lost 7 bases, and 14 bases lay between the germline ends. The CDR3 loop reads CASSLIGSRGEAFF. CDR3 coding DNA: TGTGCCAGCAGCTTAATAGGGAGTAGGGGTGAAGCTTTCTTT.

The chain joins TRBV28 to TRBJ2-5, with D tentatively TRBD1 or TRBD2 (5 bases each). Germline V lookup: CDR1 MDHEN, CDR2 SYDVKM. There are 13 residues in the CDR3. V lost 3 bases, J lost 5 bases, and 10 bases lay in between. CDR3 DNA sequence: TGTGCCAGCAGTTTCGTAGGGACCGAGACCCAGTACTTC. This gives the protein CASSFVGTETQYF. Looking up the rest from reference TRBV28 and TRBJ2-5 gives the full variable domain: DVKVTQSSRYLVKRTGEKVFLECVQDMDHENMFWYRQDPGLGLRLIYFSYDVKMKEKGDIPEGYSVSREKKERFSLILESASTNQTSMYLCASSFVGTETQYFGPGTRLLVL.

The CDR3 loop is CASSEGVRQPQHF. CDR3 nucleotides: TGCGCCAGCAGTGAAGGAGTTCGGCAGCCCCAGCATTTT. This chain joins TRBV10-2 and TRBJ1-5; D is unresolved. V shed 3 bases and J shed 7 bases, with 10 bases lying between them. This CDR3 has 13 amino acids. Germline V gene sequence: CDR1 WSHSY, CDR2 SAAADI.

The chain couples TRBV7-8 to TRBJ2-3; no definite D call. This CDR3 has 15 amino acids. Deletions cut 3 bases from V and 4 bases from J, with 14 bases between. Germline CDR1 is SGHVS and CDR2 is FQNEAQ. The CDR3 loop is CASSFGLSRSDTQYF. CDR3 coding DNA: TGTGCCAGCAGCTTTGGTCTCAGCAGGTCAGATACGCAGTATTTT.

This clonotype was seen only once. The V gene is TRBV24-1, the J gene TRBJ2-5; possible D gene TRBD1, 6 bases. V gave up 0 bases and J gave up 3 bases, with 7 bases separating them. The CDR3 covers 14 residues. Germline V lookup: CDR1 KGHDR, CDR2 SFDVKD. The CDR3 DNA is TGTGCCACCAGTGATTTGAGACAGGAAGAGACCCAGTACTTC. Translation: CATSDLRQEETQYF.

The chain combines TRBV10-1 with TRBJ2-3; D is ambiguous. CDR1 is WNHNN and CDR2 is SYGVQD in the germline V gene (reference sequence). V lost 6 bases and J 6 bases, leaving 10 bases between the germline ends. This CDR3 contains 12 residues. The CDR3, as DNA: TGCGCCAGCAGCGACAACTTCGATACGCAGTATTTT. Protein sequence: CASSDNFDTQYF.

The chain carries TRBV2 and TRBJ2-3, with 7 bases fitting TRBD1. Germline CDR1 and CDR2: SNHLY and FYNNEI. With V trimmed by 10 bases and J by 3 bases, 13 bases remained unmatched. The CDR3 spans 15 residues. The CDR3 DNA is TGTGCCACCTCCATCCCAGGGGGAGTAACAGATACGCAGTATTTT. This translates into CATSIPGGVTDTQYF.

The chain recombines TRBV3-1 with TRBJ2-3; D may match TRBD1 or TRBD2 (5 bases each). In germline, CDR1 is LGHDT, CDR2 YNNKEL (reference sequence). The V and J ends lost 6 bases and 3 bases respectively, with 10 bases between them. The CDR3 is made up of 13 amino acids. CDR3 coding DNA: TGTGCCAGCAGGCCCGGGGCTACAGATACGCAGTATTTT. Translation: CASRPGATDTQYF.

The J gene is TRBJ2-1, the V gene TRBV5-1, with D uncertain. Germline V gene lookup returns CDR1 SGHRS and CDR2 YFSETQ. Trimming cost V 1 base and J 8 bases, with 13 bases left between them. This CDR3 region has 14 residues. CDR3: CASSLYRVRDEQFF. The CDR3 DNA sequence: TGCGCCAGCAGCTTGTATCGGGTCCGGGATGAGCAGTTCTTC.

V and J are TRBV29-1 and TRBJ2-1; D is unresolved. This CDR3 comprises 14 residues. The V and J ends lost 4 bases and 1 base respectively, with 11 bases between them. From germline, CDR1 is SQVTM and CDR2 ANQGSEA. CDR3 coding DNA: TGCAGCGTTGGTTTTAGCTTATCCTACAATGAGCAGTTCTTC. Residues: CSVGFSLSYNEQFF.

The chain joins TRBV20-1 to TRBJ2-1, with D perhaps matching TRBD1 or TRBD2 (5 bases each). The CDR3 loop spans 12 amino acids. Per the germline V gene, CDR1 is DFQATT and CDR2 is SNEGSKA (reference sequence). Trimming left V 4 bases short and J 10 bases short, with 14 bases between. CDR3 amino acids: CSAIPWGGEQFF. The CDR3 DNA sequence: TGCAGTGCTATACCCTGGGGCGGGGAGCAGTTCTTC.

The V gene is TRBV11-2, the J gene TRBJ2-7, with a tentative D call TRBD2 (6 bases). Trimming took off 1 base at V and 5 bases at J, with 12 bases between the two ends. The V gene's germline CDR1 is SGHAT and CDR2 FQNNGV. The CDR3 is 14 amino acids. CDR3 bases: TGTGCCAGCAGCTTAGTGCGGGGAGCCAACGAGCAGTACTTC. Translated, it gives CASSLVRGANEQYF.

The chain employs TRBV23-1 and TRBJ1-1, with D perhaps TRBD1 (5 bases). TRBV23-1 is an ORF for which the function is uncertain. The CDR3 consists of 18 residues. V lost 0 bases and J lost 7, with 24 bases in between. The CDR3 spells CASSQSPVGGAHCGEAFF. CDR3 DNA: TGCGCCAGCAGTCAATCGCCCGTGGGGGGAGCCCACTGTGGTGAAGCTTTCTTT.

The rearrangement joins TRBV29-1 to TRBJ2-2, with 8 bases that match TRBD1. Trimming cost V 2 bases and J 7 bases; bases outside gene matches: 12. Germline loops: CDR1 SQVTM, CDR2 ANQGSEA. CDR3 length: 16 amino acids. CDR3 sequence: CSVENRTGKGHGELFF. For the CDR3, the DNA is TGCAGCGTTGAAAACCGGACAGGGAAGGGACACGGGGAGCTGTTTTTT.

The chain joins TRBV9 to TRBJ1-1, with D perhaps TRBD1 (5 bases). The V and J ends lost 3 bases and 0 bases respectively, with 15 bases between them. The CDR3 sequence is 16 residues long. Per the germline V gene, CDR1 is SGDLS and CDR2 is YYNGEE. CDR3 DNA sequence: TGTGCCAGCAGCGGTGGAGGGGAGTACCTGAACACTGAAGCTTTCTTT. Residues: CASSGGGEYLNTEAFF.

The V call is TRBV6-5, the J call TRBJ2-2; unclear D gene. Germline V gives CDR1 MNHEY, CDR2 SVGAGI. Trimming took 6 bases from V and 0 from J, leaving 5 bases between them. This CDR3 spans 13 amino acids. The CDR3 region is CASSQPNTGELFF. CDR3 DNA: TGTGCCAGCAGCCAACCGAACACCGGGGAGCTGTTTTTT.

The chain carries TRBV30 and TRBJ1-1; D is unresolved. V was shortened by 2 bases and J by 0 bases, with 4 bases between the two germline ends. Germline V gene data show CDR1 as GTSNPN and CDR2 as SVGIG (reference sequence). The CDR3 spans 12 residues. The CDR3 here is CAWSSVNTEAFF. DNA for the CDR3: TGTGCCTGGAGTTCGGTGAACACTGAAGCTTTCTTT.

V and J are TRBV12-3 or TRBV12-4 and TRBJ2-1; 10 nucleotides line up with TRBD2. The CDR3 has 15 residues. Trimming cost V 6 bases and J 6 bases; bases outside gene matches: 8. This CDR3 is CASRAASGGSNEQFF. The CDR3, as DNA: TGTGCCAGCAGAGCAGCTAGCGGGGGAAGCAATGAGCAGTTCTTC.